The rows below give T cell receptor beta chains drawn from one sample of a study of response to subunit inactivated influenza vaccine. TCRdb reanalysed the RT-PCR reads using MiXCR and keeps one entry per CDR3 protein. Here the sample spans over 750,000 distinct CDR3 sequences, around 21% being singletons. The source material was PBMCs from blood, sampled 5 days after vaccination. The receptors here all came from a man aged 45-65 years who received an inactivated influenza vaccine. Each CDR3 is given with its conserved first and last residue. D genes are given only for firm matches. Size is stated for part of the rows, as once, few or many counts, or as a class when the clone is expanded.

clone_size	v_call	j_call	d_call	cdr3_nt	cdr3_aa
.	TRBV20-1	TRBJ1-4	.	TGCAGTGCTAGGGCAGCGGGCGGGGAAAAACTGTTTTTT	CSARAAGGEKLFF
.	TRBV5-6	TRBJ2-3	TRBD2	TGTGCCAGCAGAGGGGGTAGCGGGATTGGAGATACGCAGTATTTT	CASRGGSGIGDTQYF
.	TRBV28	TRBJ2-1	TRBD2	TGTGCCAGCATGGCGGGGGGGGCTAGCTCCTACAATGAGCAGTTCTTC	CASMAGGASSYNEQFF
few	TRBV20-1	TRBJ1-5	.	TGCAGTGCTAGCATCCCCCCGCAAGGTAATCAGCCCCAGCATTTT	CSASIPPQGNQPQHF
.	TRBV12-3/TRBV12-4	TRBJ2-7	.	TGTGCCAGCAGTTTAATAGGGTCTGGCTACGAGCAGTACTTC	CASSLIGSGYEQYF
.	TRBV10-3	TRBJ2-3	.	TGTGCCATCAGTGGAGGAGCGGGCCTTACAGATACGCAGTATTTT	CAISGGAGLTDTQYF
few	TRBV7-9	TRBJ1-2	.	TGTGCCAGCAGCTTAATACAGGGTCCAAGGGATGGCTACACCTTC	CASSLIQGPRDGYTF
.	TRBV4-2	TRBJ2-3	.	TGTGCCAGCAGCCAAGTGATGGGTTCAGATACGCAGTATTTT	CASSQVMGSDTQYF
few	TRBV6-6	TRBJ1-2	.	TGTGCCAGCAGTTACGCCACTGGCGGCTACACCTTC	CASSYATGGYTF
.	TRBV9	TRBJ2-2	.	TGTGCCAGCAGCCCGAGGTCGAACACCGGGGAGCTGTTTTTT	CASSPRSNTGELFF
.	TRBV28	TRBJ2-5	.	TGTGCCAGCAGCCCCCTCGAAGGGATAGAGGAGACCCAGTACTTC	CASSPLEGIEETQYF
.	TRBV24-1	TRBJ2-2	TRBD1	TGTGCCACCAGTGTAGCGACAGGGGGATCCTCCGGGGAGCTGTTTTTT	CATSVATGGSSGELFF
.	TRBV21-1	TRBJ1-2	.	TGTGCCAAGAGGAGACACCCCCCCCTCTATGGCTACACCTTC	CAKRRHPPLYGYTF
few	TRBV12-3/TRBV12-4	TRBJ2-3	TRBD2	TGTGCCAGCACCCTTGGGACTAGCGGGGCAGATACGCAGTATTTT	CASTLGTSGADTQYF
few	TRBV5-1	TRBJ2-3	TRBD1	TGCGCCAGCAGCCGGGACAGAGGGTCCAGCACAGATACGCAGTATTTT	CASSRDRGSSTDTQYF
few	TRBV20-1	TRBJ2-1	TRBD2	TGCAGTGCAAGTAGTCTAGCGGGGTCCAATGAGCAGTTCTTC	CSASSLAGSNEQFF
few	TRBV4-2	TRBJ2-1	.	TGTGCCAGCAGCCAAGACCGCGTGGATGAGCAGTTCTTC	CASSQDRVDEQFF
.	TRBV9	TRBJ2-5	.	TGTGCCAGCAGCGTAGGGGGGCTCCAAGAGACCCAGTACTTC	CASSVGGLQETQYF
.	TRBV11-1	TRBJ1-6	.	TGTGCCAGCAGCTCCAGTGTCGGGCCGAATTCACCCCTCCACTTT	CASSSSVGPNSPLHF
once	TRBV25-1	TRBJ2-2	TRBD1	TGTGCCAGCAGTACGACAGGGACGGGGACCGGGGAGCTGTTTTTT	CASSTTGTGTGELFF
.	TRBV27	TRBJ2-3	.	TGTGCCAGCAGTCACCGACAGACTAGCACAGATACGCAGTATTTT	CASSHRQTSTDTQYF
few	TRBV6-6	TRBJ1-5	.	TGTGCCAGCAGTCGAACAAATCAGCCCCAGCATTTT	CASSRTNQPQHF
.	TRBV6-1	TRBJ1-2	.	TGTGACAGCAGTAGGGCAGGGGAGGACTATGGCTACACCTTC	CDSSRAGEDYGYTF
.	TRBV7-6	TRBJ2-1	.	TGTGCCAGCAGCCGGAATGCCCTTAGTGAGCAGTTCTTC	CASSRNALSEQFF
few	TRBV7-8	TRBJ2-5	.	TGTGCCAGCACTCTGGGCAGGGAGTCGGAGACCCAGTACTTC	CASTLGRESETQYF
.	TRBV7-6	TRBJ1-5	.	TGTGCCAGCAGCCGAACAGAAGGGTACAATCAGCCCCAGCATTTT	CASSRTEGYNQPQHF
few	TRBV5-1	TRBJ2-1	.	TGCGCCAGCAGCCCAGCCGATGAGCAGTTCTTC	CASSPADEQFF
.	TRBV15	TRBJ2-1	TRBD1	TGTGCCACCAGCAGAGATTTGGGACAGGGGATCAATGAGCAGTTCTTC	CATSRDLGQGINEQFF
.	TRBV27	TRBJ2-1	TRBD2	TGTGCCAGCAGTTTATTGAAAAGCGGGGGCCCCCCTTACAATGAGCAGTTCTTC	CASSLLKSGGPPYNEQFF
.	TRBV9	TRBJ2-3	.	TGTGCCAGCAGCTCCGTGCTACCGGCGGGGCCAGATACGCAGTATTTT	CASSSVLPAGPDTQYF
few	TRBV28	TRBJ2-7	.	TGTGCCAGCAGTTTTAACGGCCTCTCCTACGAGCAGTACTTC	CASSFNGLSYEQYF
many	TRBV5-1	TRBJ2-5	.	TGCGCCAGCAGCTTTGAGGTCAGGGGAGAGACCCAGTACTTC	CASSFEVRGETQYF
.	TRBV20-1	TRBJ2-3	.	TGCAGTGCTAGAAACCCAGGACAGACAGATACGCAGTATTTT	CSARNPGQTDTQYF
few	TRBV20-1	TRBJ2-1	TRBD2	TGCAGTGCCGAGGGACTAGCGGGATTGGATGAGCAGTTCTTC	CSAEGLAGLDEQFF
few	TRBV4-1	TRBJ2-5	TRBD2	TGCGCCAGCAGCCACCCTAGCGGGGGTTCCCCCGGGGTCCAGTACTTC	CASSHPSGGSPGVQYF
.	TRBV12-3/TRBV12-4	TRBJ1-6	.	TGTGCCAGCAGGATCCGGGGGGGGAATTCACCCCTCCACTTT	CASRIRGGNSPLHF
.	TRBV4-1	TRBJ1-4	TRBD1	TGCGCCAGCAGCCAAGATGGGCCTTCAGGGGGTCGGTTAGCAACTAATGAAAAACTGTTTTTT	CASSQDGPSGGRLATNEKLFF